This is a list of T cell receptor beta chains from one sample in a study of T cell responses to AZD1222 COVID-19 vaccine. Profiling relied on immunoSEQ multiplex PCR, and the TCRdb table lists in-frame clones only, not all of them. The sample includes around 94,000 clones, about 88% of them seen just once. Sequences were derived from peripheral blood, sampled on day 0 of AZD1222 vaccination. The source of these receptors is an adult in good health. CDR3s include the opening cysteine and the closing phenylalanine or tryptophan. The order of the fields is D gene, clone size, J gene, V gene, CDR3 protein, CDR3 DNA. D genes are given only for firm matches. Size is stated for part of the rows, as once, few or many counts, or as a class when the clone is expanded.

d_call: NA; clone_size: NA; j_call: TRBJ1-5; v_call: TRBV5-5; cdr3_aa: CASSFWGSGNQPQHF; cdr3_nt: TGTGCCAGCAGCTTCTGGGGGTCGGGCAATCAGCCCCAGCATTTT
d_call: NA; clone_size: NA; j_call: TRBJ1-3; v_call: TRBV2; cdr3_aa: CASKPGSFTGNTIYF; cdr3_nt: TGTGCCAGCAAGCCAGGGTCGTTTACTGGAAACACCATATATTTT
d_call: NA; clone_size: NA; j_call: TRBJ1-2; v_call: TRBV28; cdr3_aa: CASSQTMDYGYTF; cdr3_nt: TGTGCCAGCAGTCAAACTATGGACTATGGCTACACCTTC
d_call: NA; clone_size: NA; j_call: TRBJ2-7; v_call: TRBV18; cdr3_aa: CASSPSQPYEQYF; cdr3_nt: TGTGCCAGCTCACCGTCCCAGCCCTACGAGCAGTACTTC
d_call: TRBD1; clone_size: few; j_call: TRBJ1-1; v_call: TRBV28; cdr3_aa: CASTGTGDTEAFF; cdr3_nt: TGTGCCAGCACCGGGACAGGGGACACTGAAGCTTTCTTT
d_call: TRBD2; clone_size: NA; j_call: TRBJ2-3; v_call: TRBV4-2; cdr3_aa: CASSQDFTSGRNTQYF; cdr3_nt: TGTGCCAGCAGCCAAGATTTTACTAGCGGGAGGAATACGCAGTATTTT
d_call: TRBD1; clone_size: few; j_call: TRBJ1-4; v_call: TRBV25-1; cdr3_aa: CASSPWDRNYEKLFF; cdr3_nt: TGTGCCAGCAGTCCATGGGACAGGAACTATGAAAAACTGTTTTTT
d_call: TRBD2; clone_size: NA; j_call: TRBJ2-7; v_call: TRBV9; cdr3_aa: CASSVGLAGTYEQYF; cdr3_nt: TGTGCCAGCAGCGTAGGACTAGCGGGGACCTACGAGCAGTACTTC
d_call: TRBD1; clone_size: NA; j_call: TRBJ2-3; v_call: TRBV6-5; cdr3_aa: CASRRQGSLTDTQYF; cdr3_nt: TGTGCCAGCAGAAGACAGGGGTCCCTCACAGATACGCAGTATTTT
d_call: NA; clone_size: NA; j_call: TRBJ2-2; v_call: TRBV7-3; cdr3_aa: CASGRAAVTGELFF; cdr3_nt: TGTGCCAGCGGACGTGCGGCGGTCACCGGGGAGCTGTTTTTT
d_call: NA; clone_size: NA; j_call: TRBJ1-3; v_call: TRBV29-1; cdr3_aa: CSLARGMGGNTIYF; cdr3_nt: TGCAGTCTCGCACGGGGGATGGGGGGAAACACCATATATTTT
d_call: NA; clone_size: NA; j_call: TRBJ1-1; v_call: TRBV6-4; cdr3_aa: CARPEGNDTEAFF; cdr3_nt: TGTGCCCGCCCAGAAGGGAATGACACTGAAGCTTTCTTT
d_call: NA; clone_size: NA; j_call: TRBJ1-6; v_call: TRBV7-9; cdr3_aa: CAGRDPRETYNSPLHF; cdr3_nt: TGTGCCGGCCGGGACCCCCGGGAGACCTATAATTCACCCCTCCACTTT
d_call: TRBD2; clone_size: NA; j_call: TRBJ2-1; v_call: TRBV7-2; cdr3_aa: CASSPRSSGGNNEQFF; cdr3_nt: TGTGCCAGCAGCCCCCGTTCTAGCGGGGGCAACAATGAGCAGTTCTTC
d_call: TRBD1; clone_size: once; j_call: TRBJ1-1; v_call: TRBV9; cdr3_aa: CASSVVVQGPNTEAFF; cdr3_nt: TGTGCCAGCAGCGTAGTGGTACAGGGGCCGAACACTGAAGCTTTCTTT
d_call: NA; clone_size: NA; j_call: TRBJ1-5; v_call: TRBV7-2; cdr3_aa: CASGGPGNQPQHF; cdr3_nt: TGTGCCTCTGGTGGGCCCGGCAATCAGCCCCAGCATTTT
d_call: TRBD1; clone_size: NA; j_call: TRBJ1-1; v_call: TRBV12-3/TRBV12-4; cdr3_aa: CASSLAGQGVAFF; cdr3_nt: TGTGCCAGCAGTTTAGCAGGACAGGGGGTGGCTTTCTTT
d_call: TRBD2; clone_size: once; j_call: TRBJ2-5; v_call: TRBV7-2; cdr3_aa: CASCLAGGETQYF; cdr3_nt: TGTGCCAGCTGCTTAGCGGGAGGAGAGACCCAGTACTTC
d_call: NA; clone_size: NA; j_call: TRBJ2-5; v_call: TRBV2; cdr3_aa: CASSRGNRVGETQYF; cdr3_nt: TGTGCCAGCAGTCGGGGAAACAGGGTCGGGGAGACCCAGTACTTC
d_call: NA; clone_size: few; j_call: TRBJ1-2; v_call: TRBV9; cdr3_aa: CASRSSYGYTF; cdr3_nt: TGTGCCAGCAGGAGTTCCTATGGCTACACCTTC
d_call: NA; clone_size: NA; j_call: TRBJ1-1; v_call: TRBV6-5; cdr3_aa: CASSYSITHTEAFF; cdr3_nt: TGTGCCAGCAGTTACTCGATCACACACACTGAAGCTTTCTTT
d_call: TRBD1; clone_size: NA; j_call: TRBJ2-3; v_call: TRBV27; cdr3_aa: CASRRTGTRDTQYF; cdr3_nt: TGTGCCAGCAGAAGGACAGGGACCAGAGATACGCAGTATTTT
d_call: NA; clone_size: few; j_call: TRBJ2-5; v_call: TRBV6-4; cdr3_aa: CASSPWVPRWETQYF; cdr3_nt: TGTGCCAGCAGTCCCTGGGTCCCCCGCTGGGAGACCCAGTACTTC
d_call: NA; clone_size: NA; j_call: TRBJ2-1; v_call: TRBV18; cdr3_aa: CASSPSWTGQIYNEQFF; cdr3_nt: TGTGCCAGCTCACCATCGTGGACGGGACAAATCTACAATGAGCAGTTCTTC
d_call: TRBD1; clone_size: NA; j_call: TRBJ1-1; v_call: TRBV10-3; cdr3_aa: CAISESGQGMNTEAFF; cdr3_nt: TGTGCCATCAGTGAGTCAGGACAGGGGATGAACACTGAAGCTTTCTTT
d_call: NA; clone_size: NA; j_call: TRBJ2-2; v_call: TRBV3-1/TRBV3-2; cdr3_aa: CASSLGDPGNTGELFF; cdr3_nt: TGTGCCAGCAGCTTAGGCGACCCAGGGAACACCGGGGAGCTGTTTTTT
d_call: TRBD2; clone_size: NA; j_call: TRBJ2-2; v_call: TRBV6-2/TRBV6-3; cdr3_aa: CASSQSGDTGELFF; cdr3_nt: TGTGCCAGCAGCCAAAGCGGGGACACCGGGGAGCTGTTTTTT
d_call: NA; clone_size: NA; j_call: TRBJ1-6; v_call: TRBV5-4; cdr3_aa: CASSLGWGINSPLHF; cdr3_nt: TGTGCCAGCAGCTTGGGTTGGGGAATTAATTCACCCCTCCACTTT
d_call: NA; clone_size: NA; j_call: TRBJ2-1; v_call: TRBV7-9; cdr3_aa: CASSLDGKDEQFF; cdr3_nt: TGTGCCAGCAGCTTAGACGGGAAGGATGAGCAGTTCTTC
d_call: NA; clone_size: NA; j_call: TRBJ1-1; v_call: TRBV7-2; cdr3_aa: CASSLSDTEAFF; cdr3_nt: TGTGCCAGCAGCTTAAGCGACACTGAAGCTTTCTTT
d_call: NA; clone_size: NA; j_call: TRBJ2-1; v_call: TRBV12-3/TRBV12-4; cdr3_aa: CASRRADEQFF; cdr3_nt: TGTGCCAGCAGGCGTGCGGATGAGCAGTTCTTC
d_call: TRBD2; clone_size: few; j_call: TRBJ2-1; v_call: TRBV9; cdr3_aa: CASSPRLAGYNEQFF; cdr3_nt: TGTGCCAGCAGCCCTAGACTAGCGGGGTACAATGAGCAGTTCTTC
d_call: NA; clone_size: NA; j_call: TRBJ1-6; v_call: TRBV19; cdr3_aa: CASSSEGFGYNSPLHF; cdr3_nt: TGTGCCAGTAGTAGTGAAGGGTTCGGATATAATTCACCCCTCCACTTT
d_call: NA; clone_size: NA; j_call: TRBJ2-7; v_call: TRBV28; cdr3_aa: CASSTTPSYEQYF; cdr3_nt: TGTGCCAGCAGTACGACACCCTCCTACGAGCAGTACTTC
d_call: TRBD1; clone_size: NA; j_call: TRBJ2-5; v_call: TRBV5-1; cdr3_aa: CASSPGQGARETQYF; cdr3_nt: TGCGCCAGCAGCCCGGGACAGGGGGCGAGGGAGACCCAGTACTTC
d_call: NA; clone_size: once; j_call: TRBJ1-2; v_call: TRBV7-2; cdr3_aa: CASSRGFGYTF; cdr3_nt: TGTGCCAGCAGCAGGGGGTTTGGCTACACCTTC
d_call: NA; clone_size: NA; j_call: TRBJ2-7; v_call: TRBV7-9; cdr3_aa: CASSLSAYEQYF; cdr3_nt: TGTGCCAGCAGCTTAAGCGCCTACGAGCAGTACTTC
d_call: NA; clone_size: NA; j_call: TRBJ1-2; v_call: TRBV4-1; cdr3_aa: CASSQGDGGYTF; cdr3_nt: TGCGCCAGCAGCCAAGGTGATGGCGGCTACACCTTC
d_call: TRBD2; clone_size: few; j_call: TRBJ2-3; v_call: TRBV13; cdr3_aa: CASSFAGGDTQYF; cdr3_nt: TGTGCCAGCAGCTTCGCGGGGGGAGATACGCAGTATTTT
d_call: NA; clone_size: NA; j_call: TRBJ2-5; v_call: TRBV6-5; cdr3_aa: CASSYSIPGETQYF; cdr3_nt: TGTGCCAGCAGTTACTCGATACCGGGGGAGACCCAGTACTTC
d_call: NA; clone_size: NA; j_call: TRBJ1-1; v_call: TRBV19; cdr3_aa: CASSSLGGARIGTEAFF; cdr3_nt: TGTGCCAGTAGTAGTCTCGGGGGGGCGCGAATTGGCACTGAAGCTTTCTTT
d_call: NA; clone_size: once; j_call: TRBJ1-1; v_call: TRBV3-1/TRBV3-2; cdr3_aa: CASSQPTGNTEAFF; cdr3_nt: TGTGCCAGCAGCCAACCGACAGGGAACACTGAAGCTTTCTTT
d_call: NA; clone_size: NA; j_call: TRBJ1-2; v_call: TRBV7-8; cdr3_aa: CASSQLGRANGGYTF; cdr3_nt: TGTGCCAGCAGCCAACTGGGCAGGGCGAACGGTGGCTACACCTTC
d_call: NA; clone_size: NA; j_call: TRBJ1-1; v_call: TRBV18; cdr3_aa: CASSRENTEAFF; cdr3_nt: TGTGCCAGCTCACGAGAGAACACTGAAGCTTTCTTT
d_call: NA; clone_size: NA; j_call: TRBJ2-1; v_call: TRBV5-1; cdr3_aa: CASSYGQSSYNEQFF; cdr3_nt: TGCGCCAGCAGCTACGGACAGAGCTCCTACAATGAGCAGTTCTTC
d_call: NA; clone_size: NA; j_call: TRBJ2-2; v_call: TRBV3-1/TRBV3-2; cdr3_aa: CASSLPQGELFF; cdr3_nt: TGTGCCAGCAGCCTTCCTCAAGGGGAGCTGTTTTTT
d_call: TRBD1; clone_size: NA; j_call: TRBJ2-7; v_call: TRBV6-5; cdr3_aa: CASSYRDSSYEQYF; cdr3_nt: TGTGCCAGCAGTTACCGGGACAGTTCTTACGAGCAGTACTTC
d_call: TRBD2; clone_size: once; j_call: TRBJ2-5; v_call: TRBV3-1/TRBV3-2; cdr3_aa: CASSPWTSGAEETQYF; cdr3_nt: TGTGCCAGCAGCCCCTGGACTAGCGGAGCTGAAGAGACCCAGTACTTC
d_call: NA; clone_size: NA; j_call: TRBJ2-3; v_call: TRBV6-5; cdr3_aa: CASSYYGRGTDTQYF; cdr3_nt: TGTGCCAGCAGTTACTACGGGAGAGGGACAGATACGCAGTATTTT
d_call: NA; clone_size: NA; j_call: TRBJ2-1; v_call: TRBV6-5; cdr3_aa: CASTPAQGRYNEQFF; cdr3_nt: TGTGCCAGCACCCCTGCCCAGGGCCGTTACAATGAGCAGTTCTTC
d_call: NA; clone_size: NA; j_call: TRBJ1-6; v_call: TRBV6-5; cdr3_aa: CASSYYGRANSPLHF; cdr3_nt: TGTGCCAGCAGTTACTATGGCAGGGCTAATTCACCCCTCCACTTT
d_call: NA; clone_size: NA; j_call: TRBJ1-2; v_call: TRBV7-2; cdr3_aa: CASSSPGLYGYTF; cdr3_nt: TGTGCCAGCAGCTCTCCGGGGCTCTATGGCTACACCTTC
d_call: TRBD1; clone_size: once; j_call: TRBJ2-5; v_call: TRBV19; cdr3_aa: CASSPQGAETQYF; cdr3_nt: TGTGCCAGTAGTCCCCAGGGGGCAGAGACCCAGTACTTC
d_call: TRBD1; clone_size: few; j_call: TRBJ2-2; v_call: TRBV27; cdr3_aa: CASSRTGGNTGELFF; cdr3_nt: TGTGCCAGCAGCCGGACAGGCGGGAACACCGGGGAGCTGTTTTTT
d_call: NA; clone_size: NA; j_call: TRBJ1-1; v_call: TRBV7-9; cdr3_aa: CASSSAGGSGGTEAFF; cdr3_nt: TGTGCCAGCAGCTCCGCCGGGGGAAGTGGGGGCACTGAAGCTTTCTTT
d_call: TRBD1; clone_size: NA; j_call: TRBJ1-1; v_call: TRBV19; cdr3_aa: CASRETGEAAEAFF; cdr3_nt: TGTGCCAGTAGAGAGACAGGGGAGGCAGCTGAAGCTTTCTTT
d_call: NA; clone_size: NA; j_call: TRBJ2-1; v_call: TRBV18; cdr3_aa: CASSPTALRGSYNEQFF; cdr3_nt: TGTGCCAGCTCACCGACGGCCTTGAGGGGCTCCTACAATGAGCAGTTCTTC
d_call: NA; clone_size: NA; j_call: TRBJ1-5; v_call: TRBV27; cdr3_aa: CASSPGTSAQPQHF; cdr3_nt: TGTGCCAGCAGTCCTGGGACAAGCGCTCAGCCCCAGCATTTT
d_call: NA; clone_size: NA; j_call: TRBJ1-2; v_call: TRBV5-1; cdr3_aa: CASSLEGYGYTF; cdr3_nt: TGCGCCAGCAGCCTGGAAGGGTATGGCTACACCTTC
d_call: NA; clone_size: NA; j_call: TRBJ2-7; v_call: TRBV6-5; cdr3_aa: CASSYQGKGEQYF; cdr3_nt: TGTGCCAGCAGTTATCAGGGGAAAGGCGAGCAGTACTTC